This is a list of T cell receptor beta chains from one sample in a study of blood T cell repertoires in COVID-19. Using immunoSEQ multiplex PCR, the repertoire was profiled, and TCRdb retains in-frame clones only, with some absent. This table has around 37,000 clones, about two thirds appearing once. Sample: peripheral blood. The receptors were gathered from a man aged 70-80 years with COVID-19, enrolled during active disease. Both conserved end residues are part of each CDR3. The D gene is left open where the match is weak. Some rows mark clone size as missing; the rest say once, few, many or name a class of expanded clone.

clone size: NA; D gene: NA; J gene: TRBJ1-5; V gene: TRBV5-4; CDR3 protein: CASSLIGSNQPQHF; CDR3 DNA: TGTGCCAGCAGCTTGATCGGTAGCAATCAGCCCCAGCATTTT
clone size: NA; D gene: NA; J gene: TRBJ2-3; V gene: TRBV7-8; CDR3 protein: CASSLGRAPLTDTQYF; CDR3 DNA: TGTGCCAGCAGCTTAGGCAGGGCCCCCCTCACAGATACGCAGTATTTT
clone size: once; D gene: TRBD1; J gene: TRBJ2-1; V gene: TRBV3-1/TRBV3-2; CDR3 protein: CARPLQDRVGNEQFF; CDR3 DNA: TGTGCCAGACCTCTACAAGACAGGGTCGGCAATGAGCAGTTCTTC
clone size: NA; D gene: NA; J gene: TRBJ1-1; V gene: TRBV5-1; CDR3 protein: CASSASQGSTEAFF; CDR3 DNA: TGCGCCAGCAGCGCAAGTCAGGGGAGCACTGAAGCTTTCTTT
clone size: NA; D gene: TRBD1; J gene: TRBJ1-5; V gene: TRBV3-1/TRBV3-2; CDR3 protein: CATSRGAGNQPQHF; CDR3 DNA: TGTGCCACTTCCAGGGGGGCGGGCAATCAGCCCCAGCATTTT
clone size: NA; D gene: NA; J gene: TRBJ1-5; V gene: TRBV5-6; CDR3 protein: CASSEAAGAPNQPQHF; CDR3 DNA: TGTGCCAGCAGCGAGGCCGCGGGGGCCCCCAATCAGCCCCAGCATTTT
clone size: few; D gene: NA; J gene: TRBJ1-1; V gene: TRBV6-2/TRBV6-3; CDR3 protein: CASSYFRGRAEAFF; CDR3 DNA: TGTGCCAGCAGTTACTTTAGGGGAAGGGCTGAAGCTTTCTTT
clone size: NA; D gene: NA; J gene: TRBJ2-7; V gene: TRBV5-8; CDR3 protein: CASSFLLRGLYEQYF; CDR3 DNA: TGTGCCAGCAGCTTCCTTTTGAGGGGACTCTACGAGCAGTACTTC
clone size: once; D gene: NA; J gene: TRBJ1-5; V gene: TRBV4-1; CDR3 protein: CASRRDKDSNQPQHF; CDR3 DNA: TGCGCCAGCCGACGGGACAAAGATAGCAATCAGCCCCAGCATTTT
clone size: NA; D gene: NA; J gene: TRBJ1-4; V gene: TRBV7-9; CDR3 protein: CASSLALRGGEKLFF; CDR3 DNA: TGTGCCAGCAGCTTAGCGCTCAGGGGCGGTGAAAAACTGTTTTTT
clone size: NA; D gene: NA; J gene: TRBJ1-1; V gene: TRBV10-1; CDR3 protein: CASRLYDNGEAFF; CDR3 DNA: TGCGCCAGCAGATTATATGACAATGGTGAAGCTTTCTTT
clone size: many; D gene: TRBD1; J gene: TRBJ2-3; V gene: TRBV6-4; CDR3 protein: CASSAMTGGGDTQYF; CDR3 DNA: TGTGCCAGCAGTGCTATGACAGGGGGCGGTGATACGCAGTATTTT
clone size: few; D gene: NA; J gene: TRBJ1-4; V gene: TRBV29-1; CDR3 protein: CSVGGGSDEKLFF; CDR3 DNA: TGCAGCGTAGGAGGAGGATCCGATGAAAAACTGTTTTTT
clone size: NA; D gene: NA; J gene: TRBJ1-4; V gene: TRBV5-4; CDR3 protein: CASTQLGSDEKLFF; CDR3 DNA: TGTGCCAGCACCCAACTGGGGAGCGATGAAAAACTGTTTTTT
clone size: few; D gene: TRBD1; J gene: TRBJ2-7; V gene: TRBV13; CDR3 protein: CASSFAQGPSEQYF; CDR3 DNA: TGTGCCAGCAGCTTTGCACAGGGGCCCTCCGAGCAGTACTTC
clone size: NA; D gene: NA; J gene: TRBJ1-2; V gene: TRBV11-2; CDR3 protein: CASSLGYRATGYGYTF; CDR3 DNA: TGTGCCAGCAGCTTAGGGTACAGGGCGACGGGCTATGGCTACACCTTC
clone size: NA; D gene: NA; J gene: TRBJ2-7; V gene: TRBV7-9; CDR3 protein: CASSLAGGNSYEQYF; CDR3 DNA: TGTGCCAGCAGCTTAGCTGGCGGGAACTCCTACGAGCAGTACTTC
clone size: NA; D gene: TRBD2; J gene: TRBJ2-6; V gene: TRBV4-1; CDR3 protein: CASSQGQREGKGLLRGANVLTF; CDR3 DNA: TGCGCCAGCAGCCAAGGCCAGCGGGAGGGGAAGGGGTTACTCCGGGGGGCCAACGTCCTGACTTTC
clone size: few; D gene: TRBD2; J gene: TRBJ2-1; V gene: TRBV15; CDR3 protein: CATSSRTSGDYNEQFF; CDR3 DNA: TGTGCCACCAGCTCCCGGACTAGCGGCGATTACAATGAGCAGTTCTTC
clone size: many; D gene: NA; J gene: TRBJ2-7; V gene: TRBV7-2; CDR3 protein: CASSLSLTGSSYEQYF; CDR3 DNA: TGTGCCAGCAGCTTATCCTTGACTGGAAGCTCCTACGAGCAGTACTTC
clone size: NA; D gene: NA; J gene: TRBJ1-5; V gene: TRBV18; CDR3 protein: CASSPSVNSNQPQHF; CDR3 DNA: TGTGCCAGCTCACCATCTGTAAATAGCAATCAGCCCCAGCATTTT
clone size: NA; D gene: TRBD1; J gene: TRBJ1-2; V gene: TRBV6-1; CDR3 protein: CASSRQGDYGYTF; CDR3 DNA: TGTGCCAGCAGTAGACAGGGAGACTATGGCTACACCTTC
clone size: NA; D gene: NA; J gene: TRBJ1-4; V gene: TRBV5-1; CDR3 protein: CASSLGRANEKLFF; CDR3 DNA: TGCGCCAGCAGCTTGGGGCGGGCTAATGAAAAACTGTTTTTT
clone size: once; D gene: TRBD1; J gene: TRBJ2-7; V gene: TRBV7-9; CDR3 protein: CASSLEGGRSLYEQYF; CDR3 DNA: TGTGCCAGCAGCTTAGAAGGGGGCAGGAGCTTGTACGAGCAGTACTTC
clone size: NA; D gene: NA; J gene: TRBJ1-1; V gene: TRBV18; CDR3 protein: CASSLRVAEAFF; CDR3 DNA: TGTGCCAGCTCACTACGGGTGGCTGAAGCTTTCTTT
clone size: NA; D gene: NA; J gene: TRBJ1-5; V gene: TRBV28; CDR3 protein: CASSQYRASQPQHF; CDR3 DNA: TGTGCCAGCAGTCAGTACAGGGCAAGTCAGCCCCAGCATTTT
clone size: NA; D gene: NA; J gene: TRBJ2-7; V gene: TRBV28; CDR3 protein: CASSLLTYEQYF; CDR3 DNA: TGTGCCAGCAGCCTCTTGACTTACGAGCAGTACTTC
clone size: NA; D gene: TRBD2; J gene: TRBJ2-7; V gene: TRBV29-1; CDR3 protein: CSARTSGGSVEQYF; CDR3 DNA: TGCAGCGCTCGGACTAGCGGGGGGTCCGTCGAGCAGTACTTC
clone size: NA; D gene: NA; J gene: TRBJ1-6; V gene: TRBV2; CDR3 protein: CASRGAYNSPLHF; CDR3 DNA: TGTGCCAGCAGGGGCGCCTATAATTCACCCCTCCACTTT
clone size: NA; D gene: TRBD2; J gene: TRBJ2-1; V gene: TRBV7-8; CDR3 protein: CASSVPSGRGSYNEQFF; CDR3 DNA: TGTGCCAGCAGCGTTCCTAGCGGGAGGGGCTCCTACAATGAGCAGTTCTTC
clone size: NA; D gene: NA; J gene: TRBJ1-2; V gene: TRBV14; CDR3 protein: CASSQTQTGPYGYTF; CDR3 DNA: TGTGCCAGCAGCCAGACCCAGACAGGACCCTATGGCTACACCTTC
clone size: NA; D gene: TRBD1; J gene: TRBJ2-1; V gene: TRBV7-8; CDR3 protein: CASSLGQGAGEQFF; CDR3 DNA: TGTGCCAGCAGCTTAGGACAGGGGGCCGGTGAGCAGTTCTTC
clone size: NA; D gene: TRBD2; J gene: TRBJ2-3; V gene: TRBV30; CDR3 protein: CAWSVSRGLAAISSTDTQYF; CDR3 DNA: TGTGCCTGGAGTGTATCCCGAGGACTAGCGGCCATTTCTAGCACAGATACGCAGTATTTT
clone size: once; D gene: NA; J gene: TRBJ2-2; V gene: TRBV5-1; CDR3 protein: CASSLGGAGTGELFF; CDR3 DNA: TGCGCCAGCAGCTTGGGTGGGGCCGGCACCGGGGAGCTGTTTTTT
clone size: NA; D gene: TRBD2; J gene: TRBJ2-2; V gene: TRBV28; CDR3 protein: CASLAGDVRRELFF; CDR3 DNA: TGTGCCAGTCTAGCGGGGGACGTAAGGAGGGAGCTGTTTTTT
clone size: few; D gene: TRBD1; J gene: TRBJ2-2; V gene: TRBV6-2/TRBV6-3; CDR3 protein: CASSYSRDRAGPNTGELFF; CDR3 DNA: TGTGCCAGCAGTTACTCCCGGGACAGGGCCGGTCCGAACACCGGGGAGCTGTTTTTT
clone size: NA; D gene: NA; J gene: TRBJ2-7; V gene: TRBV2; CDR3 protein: CASSTGRSGEQYF; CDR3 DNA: TGTGCCAGCAGCACTGGTAGGTCGGGCGAGCAGTACTTC
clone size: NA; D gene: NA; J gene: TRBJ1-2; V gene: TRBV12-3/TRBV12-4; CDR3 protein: CASSFIRGGGYTF; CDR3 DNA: TGTGCCAGCAGTTTCATCAGGGGCGGTGGCTACACCTTC
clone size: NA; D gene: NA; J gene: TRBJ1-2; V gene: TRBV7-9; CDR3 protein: CASSKDPGRDGYTF; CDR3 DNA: TGTGCCAGCAGCAAAGACCCCGGGCGGGATGGCTACACCTTC
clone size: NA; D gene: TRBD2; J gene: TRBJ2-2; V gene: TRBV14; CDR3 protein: CASSPTSAHIGYTGELFF; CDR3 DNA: TGTGCCAGCAGCCCGACTAGCGCCCACATAGGGTACACCGGGGAGCTGTTTTTT
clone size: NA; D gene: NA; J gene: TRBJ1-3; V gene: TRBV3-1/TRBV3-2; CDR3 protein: CASSSRGGFSGNTIYF; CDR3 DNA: TGTGCCAGCAGCTCTCGAGGGGGATTCTCTGGAAACACCATATATTTT
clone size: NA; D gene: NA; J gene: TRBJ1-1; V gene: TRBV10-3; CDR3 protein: CAISEGTANTEAFF; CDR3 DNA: TGTGCCATCAGTGAGGGTACAGCGAACACTGAAGCTTTCTTT
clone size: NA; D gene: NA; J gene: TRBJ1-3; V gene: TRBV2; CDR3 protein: CASSESQNSGNTIYF; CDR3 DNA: TGTGCCAGCAGTGAATCGCAGAACTCTGGAAACACCATATATTTT